A single T cell receptor beta chain is shown here with its context. This record belongs to a study of blood T cell repertoires in COVID-19. Study summary: PBMCs, B-cell-depleted T cells, or T cells were the source of the cDNA or gDNA that made up the material.

Some clones are missing from TCRdb's copy, which holds only in-frame ones; the method was immunoSEQ multiplex PCR. Among roughly 170,000 clones listed, about 85% were seen once. Per germline, CDR1 SGHRS and CDR2 YFSETQ. CDR3 length equals 14 residues. Trimming left V 5 bases short and J 4 bases short, with 15 bases between. The sample was peripheral blood. The chain employs TRBV5-1 and TRBJ1-1, with no clear D. This receptor was obtained from a man aged 55 to 69 who had recovered from COVID-19. The CDR3 protein is CASRSRGEGTEAFF. The CDR3 DNA sequence: TGCGCCAGCAGATCGCGGGGTGAGGGCACTGAAGCTTTCTTT. The variable domain in full, completed from reference TRBV5-1 and TRBJ1-1, reads KAGVTQTPRYLIKTRGQQVTLSCSPISGHRSVSWYQQTPGQGLQFLFEYFSETQRNKGNFPGRFSGRQFSNSRSEMNVSTLELGDSALYLCASRSRGEGTEAFFGQGTRLTVV.